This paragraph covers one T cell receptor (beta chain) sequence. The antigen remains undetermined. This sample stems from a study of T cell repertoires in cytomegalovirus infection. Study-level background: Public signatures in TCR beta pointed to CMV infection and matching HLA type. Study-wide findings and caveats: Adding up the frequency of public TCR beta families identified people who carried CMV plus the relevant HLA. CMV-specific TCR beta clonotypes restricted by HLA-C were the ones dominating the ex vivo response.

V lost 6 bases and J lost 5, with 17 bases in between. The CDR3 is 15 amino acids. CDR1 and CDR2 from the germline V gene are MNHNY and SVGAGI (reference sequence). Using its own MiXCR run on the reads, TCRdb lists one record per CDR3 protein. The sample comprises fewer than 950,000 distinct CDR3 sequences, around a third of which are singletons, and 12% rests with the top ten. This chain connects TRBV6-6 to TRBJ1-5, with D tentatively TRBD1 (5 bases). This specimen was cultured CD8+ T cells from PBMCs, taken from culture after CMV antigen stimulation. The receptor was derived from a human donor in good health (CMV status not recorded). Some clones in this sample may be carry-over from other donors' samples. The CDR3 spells CASRRGGDRDQPQHF. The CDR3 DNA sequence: TGTGCCAGCAGAAGGGGAGGGGACCGGGATCAGCCCCAGCATTTT.